These 24 T cell receptor beta chains originate from one sample sequenced in a study of blood T cell repertoires in COVID-19. Here immunoSEQ multiplex PCR was the method, and the copy in TCRdb shows in-frame clones only, minus some. The sample records about 270,000 clones, 86% being singletons. Sequenced material: peripheral blood. These receptors came from a man aged 35-49 years with active or convalescent COVID-19.

The chain couples TRBV18 to TRBJ2-1, with D tentatively TRBD2 (5 bases). Per germline, CDR1 KGHSH and CDR2 LQKENI. There are 14 residues in the CDR3. Deletions cut 6 bases from V and 0 bases from J, with 9 bases between. CDR3 in amino acids: CASSSGLSYNEQFF. The CDR3 DNA reads as TGTGCCAGCTCGAGCGGACTCTCCTACAATGAGCAGTTCTTC.

The CDR3 region is CATSDPGPGRGARTDTQYF. The CDR3 DNA reads TGTGCCACCAGTGATCCGGGACCGGGCCGCGGGGCTCGCACAGATACGCAGTATTTT. This chain connects TRBV24-1 to TRBJ2-3; D perhaps matches TRBD2 (6 bases). Per the germline V gene, CDR1 is KGHDR and CDR2 is SFDVKD. V was cut by 3 bases and J by 1 base, with 22 bases left in between. The CDR3 is made up of 19 amino acids.

The genes are TRBV29-1 and TRBJ2-1, with 11 bases matching TRBD2. The CDR3 is 11 amino acids. The V and J ends lost 7 bases and 10 bases, in that order; junction bases with no gene match: 3. Germline V gene data show CDR1 as SQVTM and CDR2 as ANQGSEA. The CDR3 loop reads CSGGTSGEQFF. In DNA form, the CDR3 reads TGCAGCGGGGGGACTAGCGGCGAGCAGTTCTTC.

The chain has TRBV5-5 and TRBJ2-7, with TRBD2 identical over 14 bases. V lost 4 bases, J lost 1 base, and 13 bases stayed unmatched. The CDR3 runs to 19 residues. Germline values: CDR1 SGHKS, CDR2 YYEKEE (reference sequence). The CDR3 DNA reads TGTGCCAGCAGCCCTAAACCGGGACTAGCGGGAGTCAAATCCTACGAGCAGTACTTC. Translating gives CASSPKPGLAGVKSYEQYF.

The V gene is TRBV5-1, the J gene TRBJ1-5, with 7 bases lining up with TRBD1. Germline CDR1 and CDR2: SGHRS and YFSETQ. Unmatched junction bases numbered 7, after V lost 7 bases and J lost 0 bases. CDR3 length: 15 amino acids. The CDR3 DNA sequence: TGCGCCAGCGCGGTCCAGGGGGGTAGCAATCAGCCCCAGCATTTT. It encodes CASAVQGGSNQPQHF.

The V and J genes are TRBV30 and TRBJ2-7; 8 nucleotides line up with TRBD2. V trimming: 4 bases; J trimming: 4 bases; junction bases outside the gene matches: 3. Germline V CDR1 and CDR2: GTSNPN, SVGIG (reference sequence). The CDR3 has 12 amino acids. The CDR3 here is CAWTRGGYEQYF. Written as DNA, the CDR3 is TGTGCCTGGACGCGCGGGGGGTACGAGCAGTACTTC. The entire variable domain, with the rest obtained from reference TRBV30 and TRBJ2-7, is as follows: SQTIHQWPATLVQPVGSPLSLECTVEGTSNPNLYWYRQAAGRGLQLLFYSVGIGQISSEVPQNLSASRPQDRQFILSSKKLLLSDSGFYLCAWTRGGYEQYFGPGTRLTVT.

V and J are TRBV3-1 (or the pseudogene TRBV3-2) and TRBJ2-4; no clear D gene. V dropped 0 bases and J dropped 8 bases, with 5 bases sitting between them. CDR1 and CDR2 from the germline V gene are LGHDT and YNNKEL (reference sequence). CDR3 length equals 12 residues. CDR3 sequence: CASSQDSDIQYF. The CDR3, as DNA: TGTGCCAGCAGCCAAGATTCGGACATTCAGTACTTC.

The rearrangement links TRBV19 to TRBJ2-7, with TRBD1 matching 9 bases. V was pared by 7 bases and J by 6 bases, with 7 bases of the junction left unmatched. CDR3 length equals 13 residues. Germline assignment: CDR1 LNHDA and CDR2 SQIVND (reference sequence). The CDR3 DNA follows: TGTGCCAGTAACCTCGGGACAGGGAGCGAGCAGTACTTC. Protein sequence: CASNLGTGSEQYF.

This clone was counted at least ten times. Other DNA sequences from this sample encode an identical CDR3 as well. The rearrangement links TRBV6-5 to TRBJ1-5; a weak D match, TRBD1 (5 bases). The germline gives CDR1 MNHEY, CDR2 SVGAGI. V shed 6 bases and J shed 2 bases, with 11 bases lying between them. CDR3 length equals 14 residues. CDR3 loop: CASRGGGGNQPQHF. The CDR3 nucleotides read TGTGCCAGCAGGGGGGGAGGAGGCAATCAGCCCCAGCATTTT.

CDR3 nucleotide sequence: TGTGCCAGCAGTGAAAGGGGGAGGGTTTCCGATACGCAGTATTTT. Its translation is CASSERGRVSDTQYF. V is TRBV2 and J is TRBJ2-3; a weak D match, TRBD2 (7 bases). Germline CDR1 is SNHLY and CDR2 is FYNNEI. The CDR3 spans 15 residues. The V end was cut by 2 bases, the J end by 6 bases, with 15 bases between. The whole variable domain, remainder taken from reference TRBV2 and TRBJ2-3, is EPEVTQTPSHQVTQMGQEVILRCVPISNHLYFYWYRQILGQKVEFLVSFYNNEISEKSEIFDDQFSVERPDGSNFTLKIRSTKLEDSAMYFCASSERGRVSDTQYFGPGTRLTVL.

CDR3 sequence (DNA): TGTGCCAGCAGGTACCGGGTTACTGAAGCTTTCTTT. It translates to CASRYRVTEAFF. The rearrangement links TRBV12-3 or TRBV12-4 to TRBJ1-1, with D unclear. The ends were cut back, 6 bases at V and 5 bases at J, with 10 bases in the middle. This CDR3 region has 12 residues.

J is TRBJ2-6 and V is TRBV7-6, with TRBD1 matching 9 bases. Germline lookup yields CDR1 SGHVS and CDR2 FNYEAQ. The CDR3 consists of 18 residues. V lost 5 bases and J lost 1; bases outside the gene matches: 9. The CDR3 sequence: CASSPRTGVRSGANVLTF. The CDR3 DNA follows: TGTGCCAGCAGCCCGAGGACAGGGGTTAGATCTGGGGCCAACGTCCTGACTTTC.

CDR3 residues: CAISTGLAQTQYF. The CDR3 nucleotides read TGTGCCATCAGTACGGGACTAGCGCAGACCCAGTACTTC. V usage is TRBV10-3 and J usage is TRBJ2-5, with 10 bases identical to TRBD2. Losses at the gene ends were 5 bases for V and 6 bases for J; bases not matched to a gene: 3. CDR3 length equals 13 residues. Germline V CDR1 and CDR2: ENHRY, SYGVKD.

The rearrangement joins TRBV5-1 to TRBJ2-3; 11 bases align to TRBD2. This CDR3 has 15 amino acids. With V trimmed by 4 bases and J by 3 bases, 4 bases remained unmatched. The V gene's germline CDR1 is SGHRS and CDR2 YFSETQ. The CDR3 sequence is CASSVAGGRTDTQYF. The DNA for the CDR3 is TGCGCCAGCAGCGTAGCGGGAGGGAGGACAGATACGCAGTATTTT.

The rearrangement links TRBV7-9 to TRBJ2-2, with 8 bases that match TRBD2. The CDR3 runs 16 residues. The germline V gene encodes CDR1 SEHNR and CDR2 FQNEAQ (reference sequence). V lost 5 bases, J lost 5 bases, and 10 bases stayed unmatched. CDR3 residues: CASSGLSGRGTGELFF. The CDR3, as DNA: TGTGCCAGCAGCGGATTAAGCGGGAGAGGGACCGGGGAGCTGTTTTTT.

V usage is TRBV6-5 and J usage is TRBJ2-1; D is uncertain. Germline assignment: CDR1 MNHEY and CDR2 SVGAGI. V lost 5 bases to trimming and J lost 8 bases, with 13 bases between them. This CDR3 spans 13 amino acids. CDR3 nucleotide sequence: TGTGCCAGCAGTAAATCAGGTGACGATGAGCAGTTCTTC. Its translation is CASSKSGDDEQFF.

The V and J genes are TRBV10-2 and TRBJ2-4; D remains ambiguous. CDR1 is WSHSY and CDR2 is SAAADI in the germline V gene. The length of the CDR3 is 16 residues. V was trimmed by 5 bases and J by 0 bases, leaving 14 bases between them. Written as DNA, the CDR3 is TGCGCCAGCAGTCAGGCCCCCAGCCGAGCCAAAAACATTCAGTACTTC. Translating it yields CASSQAPSRAKNIQYF.

The chain uses TRBV30 and TRBJ1-4; no definite D call. The V gene's germline CDR1 is GTSNPN and CDR2 SVGIG (reference sequence). This CDR3 region has 12 residues. The V gene lost 5 bases and the J gene lost 8 bases, with 12 bases spanning the gap. The CDR3 DNA reads as TGTGCCTGGGGACTAACCGAGGAAAAACTGTTTTTT. It specifies CAWGLTEEKLFF.

This sequence joins TRBV25-1 and TRBJ1-1; no reliable D call. The germline V gene encodes CDR1 MGHDK and CDR2 SYGVNS. Trimming shortened V by 2 bases and J by 0 bases, and 4 bases separated the two germline ends. The CDR3 length is 13 residues. Written as DNA, the CDR3 is TGTGCCAGCAGTGAAAACATGAACACTGAAGCTTTCTTT. It encodes CASSENMNTEAFF.

V usage is TRBV6-2 or TRBV6-3 and J usage is TRBJ1-3, with D perhaps TRBD1 (6 bases). The germline gives CDR1 MNHEY, CDR2 SVGEGT. Trimming took off 6 bases at V and 1 base at J, with 16 bases between the two ends. The CDR3 is 16 residues long. CDR3 nucleotides: TGTGCCAGCAGCCGAAGACAGGCCCCGTCTGGAAACACCATATATTTT. This encodes CASSRRQAPSGNTIYF.

J is TRBJ2-1 and V is TRBV7-9; TRBD2 matches at 12 bases. The V and J ends lost 4 bases and 6 bases, in that order; junction bases with no gene match: 10. The CDR3 spans 17 residues. Germline values: CDR1 SEHNR, CDR2 FQNEAQ (reference sequence). CDR3 region: CASSSTEGTSGLNEQFF. The DNA of the CDR3 is TGTGCCAGCAGCTCCACCGAAGGGACTAGCGGGCTCAATGAGCAGTTCTTC.

V usage is TRBV6-5 and J usage is TRBJ2-1; TRBD1 might be the D (5 bases). The CDR3 loop spans 16 amino acids. Germline loops: CDR1 MNHEY, CDR2 SVGAGI. The V gene lost 2 bases and the J gene lost 1 base, with 12 bases spanning the gap. The CDR3 sequence is CASSYHRSLSYNEQFF. The CDR3 DNA is TGTGCCAGCAGTTACCACAGGAGCCTTTCCTACAATGAGCAGTTCTTC.

J is TRBJ1-4 and V is TRBV30; no reliable D call. Per the germline V gene, CDR1 is GTSNPN and CDR2 is SVGIG (reference sequence). V was cut by 8 bases and J by 4 bases, with 8 bases left in between. This CDR3 contains 11 residues. CDR3 loop: CAAQYNEKLFF. The CDR3 DNA sequence: TGTGCCGCACAATATAATGAAAAACTGTTTTTT.

The gene calls are TRBV14 and TRBJ2-3, with 8 bases aligning to TRBD2. The V gene's germline CDR1 is SGHDN and CDR2 FVKESK. This CDR3 is 15 amino acids long. The V segment lost 4 bases and the J segment 4 bases; nucleotides outside the gene matches: 7. This chain's CDR3 is CASSRPSGLADTQYF. The CDR3 nucleotides are TGTGCCAGCAGCCGACCTAGCGGGCTAGCAGATACGCAGTATTTT.